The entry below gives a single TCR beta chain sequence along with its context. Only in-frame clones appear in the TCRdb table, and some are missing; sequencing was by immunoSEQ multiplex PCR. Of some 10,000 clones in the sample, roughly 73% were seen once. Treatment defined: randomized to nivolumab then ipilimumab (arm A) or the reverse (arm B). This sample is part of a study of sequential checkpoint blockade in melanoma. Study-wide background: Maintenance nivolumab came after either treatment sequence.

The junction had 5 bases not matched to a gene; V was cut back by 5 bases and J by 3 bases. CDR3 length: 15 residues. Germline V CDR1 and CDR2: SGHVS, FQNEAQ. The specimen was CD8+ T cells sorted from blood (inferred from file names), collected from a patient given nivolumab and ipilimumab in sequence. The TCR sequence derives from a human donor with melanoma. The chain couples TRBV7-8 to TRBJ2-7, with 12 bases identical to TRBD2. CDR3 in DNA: TGTGCCAGCAGCCCGGGGACTAGCGGGTACTACGAGCAGTACTTC. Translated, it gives CASSPGTSGYYEQYF.